The clone carrying this T cell receptor beta chain showed up just once. The CDR3 runs to 15 residues. Looked up from germline, CDR1 is SGHNT and CDR2 is YENEEA. V lost 1 base, J lost 5 bases, and 14 bases lay in between. This record comes from a study of blood T cell repertoires in COVID-19. Only in-frame clones appear in the TCRdb table, and some are missing; sequencing was by immunoSEQ multiplex PCR. The table shows 300,000 to 350,000 clones, with approximately 88% occurring only once. The rearrangement uses TRBV11-3 and TRBJ2-5, with D possibly being TRBD1 (6 bases). The source is a woman aged 30 to 39 with COVID-19, enrolled during active disease. The source material was peripheral blood. The CDR3: CASSLGWEGGETQYF. The CDR3 nucleotides read TGTGCCAGCAGCTTAGGATGGGAAGGGGGTGAGACCCAGTACTTC.